This T cell receptor (beta chain) was recovered during a study of cytomegalovirus exposure and HLA in healthy donors. About this clone itself: Antigen unknown.

V was trimmed by 6 bases and J by 2 bases, leaving 21 bases between them. The length of the CDR3 is 17 residues. Germline V CDR1 and CDR2: MDHEN, SYDVKM. Whole-study findings and limits: TRBV6-2, TRBV6-3 and some other V segments were unresolvable in 87-base-pair reads. In a later analysis, a genetic analysis reported fewer productive-TCR N-insertions in an Asian-associated ancestry cluster than the cohort average. Earlier analysis looked at TCR beta V segments, and most were productive about 90% or about 30% of the time. Serostatus for CMV was the only available immune exposure information.

In the PCR, 60 Vbeta and 13 Jbeta primers were used. Method: immunoSEQ multiplex PCR; TCRdb's copy keeps in-frame clones and lacks some. In all, the sample yields around 120,000 clones. The sequence was obtained from a man younger than 35 in good health and CMV-seronegative. Sequenced material: PBMCs. The V and J genes are TRBV28 and TRBJ2-3; tentative D call: TRBD2 (7 bases). The CDR3 nucleotides are TGTGCCAGCAGACCCCTGGGGGCGGGAGCCCTCACAGATACGCAGTATTTT. Translated: CASRPLGAGALTDTQYF.